This TCR beta chain originates from a study of blood T cell repertoires in COVID-19 (dated by TCRdb to the early 2020s). A note on the overall study: Samples from collaborators originated in the United States, Italy and Spain and spanned both the acute and convalescent phases of COVID-19. The prospective study material was composed of cDNA or gDNA derived from T cells, B-cell-depleted T cells, or PBMCs. The dataset comprised deeply sampled blood TCRbeta repertoires from subjects exposed to, actively infected with, or recovered from COVID-19. A freely available public database, intended as a resource for researchers studying the immune response to SARS-CoV-2, is where the repertoires were released. The samples were drawn from two sources: the first 160 participants of the ongoing ImmuneRACE study, and fewer than 1,500 subjects contributed by 6 global collaborators. Sample metadata almost always included a de-identified subject ID, COVID-19 status, age in years and sex. Where available, HLA class I and class II types were obtained from metadata supplied by the sample provider rather than from assay-based typing. On the study overall, not on this receptor specifically: Clinical and demographic metadata were provided uncurated, with the amount varying by source and participant.

The immunoSEQ Assay, a bias-controlled multiplex PCR, was used to amplify TCRbeta CDR3 regions from genomic DNA. On the authors' methods: Nucleated cell counts per sample were estimated from amplification of reference gene primers within the assay. To quantify the absolute abundance of each unique TCRbeta CDR3 rearrangement, sequence reads were collapsed and filtered. For each sample, productive Simpson clonality was calculated by taking the square root of Simpson's diversity index across productive rearrangements. Held by TCRdb, this immuneACCESS table contains in-frame sequences only and omits some clones. Under half of the omission traces to an unresolved V gene where checked; the cause of the rest is unknown. The DNA gave D and trimming, while V, J and clone size come from that table. The sample contains roughly 56,000 clones, more than 75% of them found a single time. The top ten clones comprise more than 14% of the sample.

The germline V gene encodes CDR1 MNHEY and CDR2 SVGEGT. The CDR3 runs 15 residues from the cysteine to the phenylalanine. Only the CDR3 DNA stays, 45 bases, in frame from base 1. V and J are truncated by 5 bases and 5 bases respectively, leaving an intervening sequence of 16 bases. Whole blood was collected in K2EDTA tubes by collaborating institutions according to the institutions' own protocols. For TCRbeta analysis, collaborators shipped samples as frozen whole blood, isolated PBMCs, or DNA extracted from either of those sample types. Of note for this clone: Its cognate antigen has yet to be identified. Base qualities are not provided; no much larger clone lies one nucleotide away.

The sample taken for sequencing was peripheral blood. The TCR sequence derives from a human donor in a cohort sampled during active COVID-19. The chain was built from TRBV6-2 or TRBV6-3 and TRBJ2-1, with the D gene not confidently named. The CDR3 region: CASSLIFDLHNEQFF. The bases read TGTGCCAGCAGTCTCATATTCGACTTACACAATGAGCAGTTCTTC.